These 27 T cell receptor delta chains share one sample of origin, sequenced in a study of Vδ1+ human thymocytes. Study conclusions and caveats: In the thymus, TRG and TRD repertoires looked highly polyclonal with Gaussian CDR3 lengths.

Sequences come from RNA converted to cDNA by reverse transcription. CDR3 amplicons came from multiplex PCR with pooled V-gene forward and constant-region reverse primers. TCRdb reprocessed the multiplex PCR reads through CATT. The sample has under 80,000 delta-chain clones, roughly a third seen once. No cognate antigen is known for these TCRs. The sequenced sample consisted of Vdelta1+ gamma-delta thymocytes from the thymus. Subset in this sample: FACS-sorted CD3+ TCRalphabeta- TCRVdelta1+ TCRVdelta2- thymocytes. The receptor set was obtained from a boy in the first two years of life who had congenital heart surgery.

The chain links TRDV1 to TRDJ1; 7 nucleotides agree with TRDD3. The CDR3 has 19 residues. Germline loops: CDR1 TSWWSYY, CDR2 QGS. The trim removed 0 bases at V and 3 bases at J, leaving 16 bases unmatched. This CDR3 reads CALGELSFLGIRGADKLIF. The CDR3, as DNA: TGTGCTCTTGGGGAACTATCTTTTCTGGGGATAAGGGGGGCCGATAAACTCATCTTT.

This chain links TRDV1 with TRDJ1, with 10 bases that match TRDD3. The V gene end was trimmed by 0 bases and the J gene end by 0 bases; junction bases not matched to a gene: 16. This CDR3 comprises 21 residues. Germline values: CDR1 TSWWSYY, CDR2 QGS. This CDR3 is CALGELSAPYYWGIYTDKLIF. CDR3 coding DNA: TGTGCTCTTGGGGAACTGAGTGCCCCGTATTACTGGGGGATTTACACCGATAAACTCATCTTT.

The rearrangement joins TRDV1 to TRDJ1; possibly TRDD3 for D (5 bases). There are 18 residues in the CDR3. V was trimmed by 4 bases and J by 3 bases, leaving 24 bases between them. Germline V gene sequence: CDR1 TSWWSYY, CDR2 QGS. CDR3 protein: CALGVLPRGAGLADKLIF. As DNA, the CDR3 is TGTGCTCTTGGGGTCCTCCCACGGGGGGCTGGGTTGGCCGATAAACTCATCTTT.

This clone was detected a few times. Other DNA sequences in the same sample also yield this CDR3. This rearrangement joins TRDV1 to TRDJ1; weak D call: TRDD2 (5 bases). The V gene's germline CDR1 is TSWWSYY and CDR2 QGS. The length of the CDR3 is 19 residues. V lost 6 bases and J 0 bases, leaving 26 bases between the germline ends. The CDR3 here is CALGEFPVPPPTYTDKLIF. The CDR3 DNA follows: TGTGCTCTTGGAGAATTCCCCGTTCCTCCGCCGACGTACACCGATAAACTCATCTTT.

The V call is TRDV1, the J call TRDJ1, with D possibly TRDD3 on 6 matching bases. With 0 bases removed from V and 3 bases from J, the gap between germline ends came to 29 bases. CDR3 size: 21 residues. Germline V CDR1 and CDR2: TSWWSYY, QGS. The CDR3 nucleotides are TGTGCTCTTGGGGAACTTCCCCCTTCGTCGCGGGAGGGGGACGTGGCCGATAAACTCATCTTT. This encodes CALGELPPSSREGDVADKLIF.

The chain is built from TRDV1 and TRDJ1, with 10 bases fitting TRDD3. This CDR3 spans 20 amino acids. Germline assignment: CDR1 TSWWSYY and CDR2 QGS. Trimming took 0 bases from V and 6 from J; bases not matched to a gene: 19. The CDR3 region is CALGELALSRTTGGSNKLIF. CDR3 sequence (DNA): TGTGCTCTTGGGGAACTAGCCCTAAGCCGTACCACTGGGGGATCCAATAAACTCATCTTT.

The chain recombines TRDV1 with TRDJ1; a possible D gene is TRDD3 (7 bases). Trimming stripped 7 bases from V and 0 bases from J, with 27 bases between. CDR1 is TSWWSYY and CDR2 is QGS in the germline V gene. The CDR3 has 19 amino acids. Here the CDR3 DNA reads TGTGCTCTTGCCTCTTCCTGCCGTAGGGGGATTCAGTACACCGATAAACTCATCTTT. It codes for CALASSCRRGIQYTDKLIF.

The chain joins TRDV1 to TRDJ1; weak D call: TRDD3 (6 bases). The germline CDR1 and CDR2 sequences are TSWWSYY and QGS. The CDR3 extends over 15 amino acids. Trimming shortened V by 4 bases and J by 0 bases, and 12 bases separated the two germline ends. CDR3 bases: TGTGCTCTTGGGGCTTGGGGGGCTAACACCGATAAACTCATCTTT. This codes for CALGAWGANTDKLIF.

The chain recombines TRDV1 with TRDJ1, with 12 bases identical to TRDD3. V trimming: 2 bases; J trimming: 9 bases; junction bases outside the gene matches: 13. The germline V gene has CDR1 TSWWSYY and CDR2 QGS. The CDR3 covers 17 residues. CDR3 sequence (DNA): TGTGCTCTTGGGGAAGGCCCCTCGTACTGGGGGATACCCCAACTCATCTTT. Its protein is CALGEGPSYWGIPQLIF.

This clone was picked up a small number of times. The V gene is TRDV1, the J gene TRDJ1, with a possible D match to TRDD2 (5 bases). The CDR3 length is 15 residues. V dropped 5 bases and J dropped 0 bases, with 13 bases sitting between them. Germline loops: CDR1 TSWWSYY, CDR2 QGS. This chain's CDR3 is CALGKSFLYTDKLIF. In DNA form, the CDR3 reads TGTGCTCTTGGGAAGTCTTTCCTGTACACCGATAAACTCATCTTT.

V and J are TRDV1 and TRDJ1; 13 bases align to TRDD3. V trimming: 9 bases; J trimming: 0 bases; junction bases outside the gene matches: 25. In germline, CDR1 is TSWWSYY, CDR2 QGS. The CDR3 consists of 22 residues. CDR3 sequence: CALETKPSSTGGYDPYTDKLIF. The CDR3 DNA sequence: TGTGCTCTAGAAACGAAACCCTCTTCTACTGGGGGATACGATCCGTACACCGATAAACTCATCTTT.

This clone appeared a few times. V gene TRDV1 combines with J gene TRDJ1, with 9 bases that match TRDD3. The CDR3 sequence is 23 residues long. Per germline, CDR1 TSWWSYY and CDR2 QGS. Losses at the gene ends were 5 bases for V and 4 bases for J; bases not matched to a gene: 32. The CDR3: CALGNSPPSLLYWGTTGIDKLIF. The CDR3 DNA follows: TGTGCTCTTGGGAACTCGCCTCCTAGCCTATTATACTGGGGGACTACCGGGATCGATAAACTCATCTTT.

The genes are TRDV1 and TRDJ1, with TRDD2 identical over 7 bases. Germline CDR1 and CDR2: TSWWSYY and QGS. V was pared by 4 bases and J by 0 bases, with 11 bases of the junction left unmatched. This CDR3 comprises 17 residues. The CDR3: CALGGFLRGGHTDKLIF. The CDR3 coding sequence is TGTGCTCTTGGGGGGTTCCTACGGGGGGGCCACACCGATAAACTCATCTTT.

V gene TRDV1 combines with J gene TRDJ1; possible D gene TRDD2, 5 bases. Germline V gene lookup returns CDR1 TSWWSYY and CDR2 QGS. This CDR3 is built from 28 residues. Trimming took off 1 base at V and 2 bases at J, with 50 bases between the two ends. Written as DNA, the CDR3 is TGTGCTCTTGGGGAACATCTTTCAATGGCCCTCCGAACCCCCGGCGAAAGGACAATGGTTCCTTCAACCGATAAACTCATCTTT. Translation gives CALGEHLSMALRTPGERTMVPSTDKLIF.

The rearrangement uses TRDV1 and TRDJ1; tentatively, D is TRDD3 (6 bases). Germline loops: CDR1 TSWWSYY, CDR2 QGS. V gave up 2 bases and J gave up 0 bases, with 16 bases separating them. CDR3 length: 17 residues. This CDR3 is CALGEGLGGRNTDKLIF. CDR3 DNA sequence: TGTGCTCTTGGGGAAGGTTTGGGGGGACGAAACACCGATAAACTCATCTTT.

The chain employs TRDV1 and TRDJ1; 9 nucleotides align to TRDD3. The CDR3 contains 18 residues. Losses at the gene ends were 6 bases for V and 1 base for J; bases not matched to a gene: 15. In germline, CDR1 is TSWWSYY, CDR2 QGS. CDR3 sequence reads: CALGAILYWGKRTDKLIF. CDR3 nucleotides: TGTGCTCTTGGAGCTATATTGTACTGGGGGAAGCGCACCGATAAACTCATCTTT.

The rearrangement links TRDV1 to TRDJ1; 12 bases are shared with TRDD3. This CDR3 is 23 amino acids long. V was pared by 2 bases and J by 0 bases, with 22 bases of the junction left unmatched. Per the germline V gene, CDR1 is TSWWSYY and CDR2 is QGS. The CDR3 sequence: CALGEYRPTEYWGIPFYTDKLIF. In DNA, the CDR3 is TGTGCTCTTGGGGAATATCGACCTACAGAATACTGGGGGATACCGTTTTACACCGATAAACTCATCTTT.

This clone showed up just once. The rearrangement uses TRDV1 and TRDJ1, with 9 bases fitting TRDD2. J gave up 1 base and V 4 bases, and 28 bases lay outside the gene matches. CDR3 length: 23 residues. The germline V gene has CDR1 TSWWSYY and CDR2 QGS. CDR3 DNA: TGTGCTCTTGGGGGGGGACGCCCTTCCTACGTGATACTGGTCCTCCCCGTCACCGATAAACTCATCTTT. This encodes CALGGGRPSYVILVLPVTDKLIF.

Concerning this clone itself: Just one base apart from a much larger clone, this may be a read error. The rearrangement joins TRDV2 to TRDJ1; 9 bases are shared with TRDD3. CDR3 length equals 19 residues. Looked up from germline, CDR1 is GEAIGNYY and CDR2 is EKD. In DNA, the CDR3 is TGTGCCTGTGCCACCGCGGGCCAAGTACTGGGGGAGGCCACCGATAAACTCATCTTT. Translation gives CACATAGQVLGEATDKLIF.

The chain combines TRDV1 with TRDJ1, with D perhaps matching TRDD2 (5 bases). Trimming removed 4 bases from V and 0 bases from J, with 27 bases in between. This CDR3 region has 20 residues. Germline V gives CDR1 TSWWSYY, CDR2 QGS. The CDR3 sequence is CALGGPSLTKAEPYTDKLIF. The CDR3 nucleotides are TGTGCTCTTGGGGGACCTTCACTAACCAAGGCGGAGCCGTACACCGATAAACTCATCTTT.

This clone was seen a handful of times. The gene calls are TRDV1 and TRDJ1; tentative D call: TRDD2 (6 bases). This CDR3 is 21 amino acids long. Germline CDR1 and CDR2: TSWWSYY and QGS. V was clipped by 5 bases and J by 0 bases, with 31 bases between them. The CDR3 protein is CALGLAFPGAATLPYTDKLIF. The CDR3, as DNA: TGTGCTCTTGGGCTCGCCTTCCCCGGGGCCGCAACCCTGCCATACACCGATAAACTCATCTTT.

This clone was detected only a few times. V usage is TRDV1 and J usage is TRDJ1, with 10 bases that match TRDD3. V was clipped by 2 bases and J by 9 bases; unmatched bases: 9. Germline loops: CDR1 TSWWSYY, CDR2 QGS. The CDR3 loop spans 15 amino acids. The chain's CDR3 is CALGEGRGGYDELIF. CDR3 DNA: TGTGCTCTTGGGGAAGGTAGGGGGGGATACGACGAACTCATCTTT.

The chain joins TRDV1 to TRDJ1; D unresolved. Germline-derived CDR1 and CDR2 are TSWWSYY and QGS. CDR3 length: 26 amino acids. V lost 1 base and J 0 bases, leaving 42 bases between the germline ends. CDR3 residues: CALGEQPPLPPFRPHNRDVYTDKLIF. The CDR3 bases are TGTGCTCTTGGGGAACAACCCCCCCTCCCCCCTTTCCGACCCCATAATCGCGATGTGTACACCGATAAACTCATCTTT.

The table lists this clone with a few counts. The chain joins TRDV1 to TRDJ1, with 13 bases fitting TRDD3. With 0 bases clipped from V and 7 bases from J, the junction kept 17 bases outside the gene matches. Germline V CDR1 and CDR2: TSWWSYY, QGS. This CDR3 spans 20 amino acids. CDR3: CALGELSIFTGGYASPKLIF. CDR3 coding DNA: TGTGCTCTTGGGGAACTATCTATTTTTACTGGGGGATACGCGTCCCCTAAACTCATCTTT.

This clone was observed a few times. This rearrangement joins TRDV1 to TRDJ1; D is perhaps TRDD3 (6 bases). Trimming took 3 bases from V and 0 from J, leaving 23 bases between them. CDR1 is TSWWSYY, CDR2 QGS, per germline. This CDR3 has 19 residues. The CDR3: CALGERPPRGGQYTDKLIF. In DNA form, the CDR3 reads TGTGCTCTTGGGGAGAGGCCCCCACGCGGGGGACAGTACACCGATAAACTCATCTTT.

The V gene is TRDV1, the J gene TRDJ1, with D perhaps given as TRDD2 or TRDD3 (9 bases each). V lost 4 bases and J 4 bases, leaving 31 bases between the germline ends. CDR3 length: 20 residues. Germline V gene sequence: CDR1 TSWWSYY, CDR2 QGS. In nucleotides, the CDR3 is TGTGCTCTTGGGGGAACCCCTTCCTACGTATGGGGATACGGTCGCGATAAACTCATCTTT. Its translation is CALGGTPSYVWGYGRDKLIF.

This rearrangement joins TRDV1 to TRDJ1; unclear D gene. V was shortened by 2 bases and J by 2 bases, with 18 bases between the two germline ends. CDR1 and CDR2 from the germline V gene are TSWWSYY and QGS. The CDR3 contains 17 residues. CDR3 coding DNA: TGTGCTCTTGGGGAATTTAGTACGCGGTTATATACCGATAAACTCATCTTT. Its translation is CALGEFSTRLYTDKLIF.